These 2 T cell receptor beta chains share one sample of origin, sequenced in a study of T cells after yellow fever vaccination. TCRdb processed the 5' RACE reads anew with MiXCR; each CDR3 protein has one entry. The data hold 300,000 to 400,000 distinct CDR3 sequences, with around 13% observed a single time. Sequences were derived from CD4+ T cells sorted from PBMCs, sampled 15 days after the yellow fever booster vaccination. The source of these receptors is a man between 18 and 35 years old who received the YFV17D yellow fever vaccine.

This clonotype was found many times. The chain employs TRBV27 and TRBJ2-5; 7 bases match TRBD2. The CDR3 runs to 15 residues. V lost 6 bases to trimming and J lost 4 bases; unmatched junction nucleotides: 11. Germline V gene lookup returns CDR1 MNHEY and CDR2 SMNVEV (reference sequence). CDR3 coding DNA: TGTGCCAGCAGGGGGGAACTAGCGACTTCAGAGACCCAGTACTTC. As protein: CASRGELATSETQYF.

This clonotype was detected only a few times. The genes are TRBV12-3 or TRBV12-4 and TRBJ2-1, with D perhaps matching TRBD1 (5 bases). CDR3 length: 13 amino acids. Trimming removed 7 bases from V and 9 bases from J, with 16 bases in between. The CDR3 protein is CASIETATGEQFF. The CDR3, as DNA: TGTGCCAGCATCGAGACAGCCACCGGTGAGCAGTTCTTC.